The rows below give T cell receptor beta chains drawn from one sample of a study of cytomegalovirus exposure and HLA in healthy donors. Profiling relied on immunoSEQ multiplex PCR, and the TCRdb table lists in-frame clones only, not all of them. The data show about 140,000 clones, with about two thirds seen just once and 2.1% held by the top ten. The sequenced material came from PBMCs. These receptors were obtained from a woman aged 55-70 years in good health and CMV-seropositive. Both conserved end residues are part of each CDR3. Each record gives: V gene, clone size, CDR3 length, J gene, D gene, CDR3 protein, CDR3 DNA. The D gene is left open where the match is weak. Expanded clones get a size class; other rows say once, few or many, or leave the size out.

>TRBV4-1|.|15|TRBJ1-2|TRBD1
CASSQDRTGEGGYTF
TGCGCCAGCAGCCAAGACAGGACAGGGGAAGGTGGCTACACCTTC
>TRBV11-3|.|15|TRBJ2-1|TRBD2
CASSLGERESNEQFF
TGTGCCAGCAGCTTAGGAGAGCGGGAGTCCAATGAGCAGTTCTTC
>TRBV4-2|.|14|TRBJ1-1|.
CASSQQLMNTEAFF
TGTGCCAGCAGCCAGCAACTAATGAACACTGAAGCTTTCTTT
>TRBV7-2|.|13|TRBJ1-5|.
CASSQGADQPQHF
TGTGCCAGCAGCCAAGGGGCAGATCAGCCCCAGCATTTT
>TRBV19|.|17|TRBJ1-5|.
CASSMVGWGVSNQPQHF
TGTGCCAGTAGTATGGTGGGATGGGGCGTGAGCAATCAGCCCCAGCATTTT
>TRBV29-1|.|10|TRBJ2-2|.
CSVDMGELFF
TGCAGCGTTGATATGGGGGAGCTGTTTTTT
>TRBV15|once|14|TRBJ2-3|TRBD1
CATNDRGSTDTQYF
TGTGCCACCAACGACAGGGGATCGACAGATACGCAGTATTTT
>TRBV10-3|.|14|TRBJ1-1|.
CAISIRGENTEAFF
TGTGCCATCAGTATCAGGGGAGAGAACACTGAAGCTTTCTTT
>TRBV28|.|10|TRBJ2-1|.
CASSYDEQFF
TGTGCCAGCTCGTATGATGAGCAGTTCTTC
>TRBV11-2|.|13|TRBJ1-2|.
CASFGQSNYGYTF
TGTGCCAGCTTCGGACAGAGCAACTATGGCTACACCTTC
>TRBV19|few|14|TRBJ1-1|.
CASSIGGLNTEAFF
TGTGCCAGTAGTATAGGAGGGTTGAACACTGAAGCTTTCTTT